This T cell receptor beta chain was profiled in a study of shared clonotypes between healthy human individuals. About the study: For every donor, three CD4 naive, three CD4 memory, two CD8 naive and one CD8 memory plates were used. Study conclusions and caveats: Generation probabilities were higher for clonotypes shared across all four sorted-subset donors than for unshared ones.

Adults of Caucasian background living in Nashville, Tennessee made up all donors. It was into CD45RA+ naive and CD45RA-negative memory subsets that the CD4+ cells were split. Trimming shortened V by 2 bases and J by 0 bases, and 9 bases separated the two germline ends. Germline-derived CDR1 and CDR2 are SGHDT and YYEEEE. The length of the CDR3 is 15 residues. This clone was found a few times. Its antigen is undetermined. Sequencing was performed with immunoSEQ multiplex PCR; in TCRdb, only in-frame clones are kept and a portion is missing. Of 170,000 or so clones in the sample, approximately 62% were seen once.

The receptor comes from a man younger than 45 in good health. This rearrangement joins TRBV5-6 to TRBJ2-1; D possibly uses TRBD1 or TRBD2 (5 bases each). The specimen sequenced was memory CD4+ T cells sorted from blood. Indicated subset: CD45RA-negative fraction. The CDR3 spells CASSFGADSYNEQFF. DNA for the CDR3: TGTGCCAGCAGCTTCGGGGCGGACTCCTACAATGAGCAGTTCTTC.